This entry lists 17 T cell receptor beta chains sequenced from one sample in a study of blood T cell repertoires in COVID-19. The method was immunoSEQ multiplex PCR; TCRdb's version includes in-frame clones alone and lacks a portion of them. Of over 80,000 clones in the sample, around 83% were seen once. Sequencing used peripheral blood. The source of these receptors is a woman aged 55-69 years with acute or convalescent COVID-19.

As DNA, the CDR3 is TGTGCTAGGGAACTAACTCGCGGGGGGGTCGGTGTCTACGAGCAGTACTTC. Translating it yields CARELTRGGVGVYEQYF. The chain links TRBV12-5 to TRBJ2-7, with 9 positions matching TRBD2. CDR1 is LGHNT, CDR2 FRNRAP, per germline. This CDR3 region has 17 residues. After removal of 9 bases from V and 3 bases from J, the junction contained 18 bases not matched to a gene.

The chain has TRBV30 and TRBJ2-7, with 7 bases aligning to TRBD2. Germline V gives CDR1 GTSNPN, CDR2 SVGIG (reference sequence). The CDR3 is made up of 13 amino acids. V gave up 1 base and J gave up 0 bases; unmatched junction bases: 0. In nucleotides, the CDR3 is TGTGCCTGGAGTGGCGGGAGCTCCTACGAGCAGTACTTC. Its translation is CAWSGGSSYEQYF.

The chain combines TRBV5-4 with TRBJ1-3, with a possible D match to TRBD1 (6 bases). CDR3 length equals 15 residues. The germline gives CDR1 SGHNT, CDR2 YYREEE (reference sequence). The V and J ends lost 4 bases and 1 base respectively, with 12 bases between them. The CDR3 here is CASSRYGTSGNTIYF. Here the CDR3 DNA reads TGTGCCAGCAGCCGCTACGGGACATCTGGAAACACCATATATTTT. Full variable domain (missing parts from reference TRBV5-4 and TRBJ1-3): ETGVTQSPTHLIKTRGQQVTLRCSSQSGHNTVSWYQQALGQGPQFIFQYYREEENGRGNFPPRFSGLQFPNYSSELNVNALELDDSALYLCASSRYGTSGNTIYFGEGSWLTVV.

The rearrangement uses TRBV27 and TRBJ1-2; perhaps TRBD1 as D (5 bases). V was shortened by 5 bases and J by 0 bases, with 16 bases between the two germline ends. Germline CDR1 MNHEY, CDR2 SMNVEV (reference sequence). The CDR3 is 16 residues long. CDR3 DNA sequence: TGTGCCAGCAGTCCCCTGGTGGGGCTGGCTAACTATGGCTACACCTTC. Its protein is CASSPLVGLANYGYTF.

The rearrangement joins TRBV19 to TRBJ2-1; 9 bases agree with TRBD1. Germline loops: CDR1 LNHDA, CDR2 SQIVND (reference sequence). The trim removed 3 bases at V and 0 bases at J, leaving 6 bases unmatched. The length of the CDR3 is 17 residues. Here the CDR3 reads CASSITPGQGSYNEQFF. CDR3 in DNA: TGTGCCAGTAGTATTACCCCGGGACAGGGCTCCTACAATGAGCAGTTCTTC.

The rearrangement joins TRBV6-5 to TRBJ1-2, with D uncertain. The CDR3 is 11 amino acids. Deletions cut 6 bases from V and 4 bases from J, with 6 bases between. Germline lookup yields CDR1 MNHEY and CDR2 SVGAGI. CDR3 nucleotides: TGTGCCAGCAGATCATTCTATGGCTACACCTTC. Amino acid sequence: CASRSFYGYTF.

Remarks on this clone: Other DNA variants within this sample encode the same CDR3. The rearrangement uses TRBV18 and TRBJ2-5; 11 nucleotides line up with TRBD2. J lost 1 base, V lost 3 bases, and 4 bases had no gene match. Germline CDR1 KGHSH, CDR2 LQKENI. The CDR3 is 16 residues long. For the CDR3, the DNA is TGTGCCAGCTCACCGCTAGCGGGGGGCTTCCAAGAGACCCAGTACTTC. Its translation is CASSPLAGGFQETQYF.

This rearrangement joins TRBV7-9 to TRBJ1-5; D is undetermined. The CDR3 sequence is 10 residues long. CDR1 is SEHNR, CDR2 FQNEAQ, per germline (reference sequence). Between the trimmed V and J ends, which lost 5 bases and 10 bases, there was a span of 6 bases. The CDR3 region is CASSPLPQHF. As DNA, the CDR3 is TGTGCCAGCAGCCCACTTCCCCAGCATTTT.

This clone ranks as medium-sized. This chain uses TRBV7-6 with TRBJ1-3; 10 bases are a match to TRBD1. V lost 4 bases, J lost 3 bases, and 6 bases stayed unmatched. Per the germline V gene, CDR1 is SGHVS and CDR2 is FNYEAQ. CDR3 length equals 16 residues. The CDR3 nucleotides read TGTGCCAGCAGCTGGGCCGGGACAGGGGATGGAAACACCATATATTTT. The encoded protein is CASSWAGTGDGNTIYF.

The V gene is TRBV6-5, the J gene TRBJ2-7; 9 positions match TRBD1. There are 14 residues in the CDR3. Looked up from germline, CDR1 is MNHEY and CDR2 is SVGAGI. Trimming removed 5 bases from V and 6 bases from J; junction bases left unmatched: 8. CDR3 residues: CASSRAGTGTEQYF. The CDR3 bases are TGTGCCAGCAGTCGAGCCGGGACAGGGACCGAGCAGTACTTC.

The sample holds one count of this clone. The V gene is TRBV30, the J gene TRBJ1-1; a possible D gene is TRBD1 (5 bases). Trimming stripped 5 bases from V and 11 bases from J, with 24 bases between. The CDR3 has 14 amino acids. Germline loops: CDR1 GTSNPN, CDR2 SVGIG (reference sequence). As DNA, the CDR3 is TGTGCCTGGTATTCCAAAAGGGGTTCCAGCGAGGCTTTCTTT. Encoded protein: CAWYSKRGSSEAFF.

The chain is built from TRBV15 and TRBJ1-1; D is ambiguous. The CDR3 spans 14 residues. Between the trimmed V and J ends, which lost 0 bases and 0 bases, there was a span of 5 bases. Germline V gene data show CDR1 as LNHNV and CDR2 as YYDKDF (reference sequence). CDR3: CATSRDAVNTEAFF. The CDR3 nucleotides read TGTGCCACCAGCAGAGATGCGGTGAACACTGAAGCTTTCTTT. Filled out from reference TRBV15 and TRBJ1-1, the complete variable domain reads DAMVIQNPRYQVTQFGKPVTLSCSQTLNHNVMYWYQQKSSQAPKLLFHYYDKDFNNEADTPDNFQSRRPNTSFCFLDIRSPGLGDTAMYLCATSRDAVNTEAFFGQGTRLTVV.

V is TRBV5-3 and J is TRBJ2-2, with D unclear. TRBV5-3 is noted as an ORF with a role that remains uncertain. The CDR3 loop spans 18 amino acids. Trimming left V 4 bases short and J 1 base short, with 20 bases between. As DNA, the CDR3 is TGTGCCAGAAGCCCCCCCCCTACCCCTTTTAGGAACACCGGGGAGCTGTTTTTT. This codes for CARSPPPTPFRNTGELFF.

The V and J genes are TRBV4-3 and TRBJ2-3, with 7 bases identical to TRBD1. Germline V gives CDR1 LGHNA, CDR2 YSLEER. The trim removed 1 base at V and 3 bases at J, leaving 4 bases unmatched. This CDR3 comprises 15 residues. The CDR3 region has the DNA TGCGCCAGCAGCCAAGGGACAGGTGAAACAGATACGCAGTATTTT. It is translated as CASSQGTGETDTQYF.

The genes are TRBV7-6 and TRBJ2-1, with TRBD2 matching over 11 bases. CDR3 length: 16 amino acids. The ends lost 0 bases at V and 2 bases at J; junction bases unmatched: 0. In germline, CDR1 is SGHVS, CDR2 FNYEAQ. The chain's CDR3 is CASSLASGRAYNEQFF. CDR3 nucleotides: TGTGCCAGCAGCTTAGCTAGCGGGAGGGCCTACAATGAGCAGTTCTTC.

CDR3: CASSLEQGNSPLHF. Written as DNA, the CDR3 is TGTGCCAGCAGCTTGGAACAGGGAAATTCACCCCTCCACTTT. The V and J genes are TRBV5-4 and TRBJ1-6, with D maybe TRBD1 (6 bases). The CDR3 extends over 14 amino acids. Trimming stripped 0 bases from V and 7 bases from J, with 8 bases between. Germline CDR1 reads SGHNT; CDR2 reads YYREEE (reference sequence).

The chain carries TRBV6-5 and TRBJ1-5, with D unresolved. V dropped 0 bases and J dropped 3 bases, with 9 bases sitting between them. Germline-derived CDR1 and CDR2 are MNHEY and SVGAGI. The CDR3 is 15 residues long. The CDR3 DNA follows: TGTGCCAGCAGTTACTCGGCCCCGTTCAATCAGCCCCAGCATTTT. This translates into CASSYSAPFNQPQHF.